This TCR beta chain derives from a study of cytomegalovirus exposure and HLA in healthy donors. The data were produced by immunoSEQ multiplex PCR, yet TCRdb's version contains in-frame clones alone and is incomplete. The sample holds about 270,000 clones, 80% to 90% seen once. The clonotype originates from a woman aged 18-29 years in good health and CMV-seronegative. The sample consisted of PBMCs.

The CDR3 here is CASSSSSLDQPQHF. DNA for the CDR3: TGTGCCAGCAGTTCATCCAGCCTAGATCAGCCCCAGCATTTT. The rearrangement joins TRBV27 to TRBJ1-5; no firm D call. The CDR3 consists of 14 residues. Trimming left V 4 bases short and J 5 bases short, with 12 bases between. CDR1 MNHEY and CDR2 SMNVEV come from the germline V gene (reference sequence).